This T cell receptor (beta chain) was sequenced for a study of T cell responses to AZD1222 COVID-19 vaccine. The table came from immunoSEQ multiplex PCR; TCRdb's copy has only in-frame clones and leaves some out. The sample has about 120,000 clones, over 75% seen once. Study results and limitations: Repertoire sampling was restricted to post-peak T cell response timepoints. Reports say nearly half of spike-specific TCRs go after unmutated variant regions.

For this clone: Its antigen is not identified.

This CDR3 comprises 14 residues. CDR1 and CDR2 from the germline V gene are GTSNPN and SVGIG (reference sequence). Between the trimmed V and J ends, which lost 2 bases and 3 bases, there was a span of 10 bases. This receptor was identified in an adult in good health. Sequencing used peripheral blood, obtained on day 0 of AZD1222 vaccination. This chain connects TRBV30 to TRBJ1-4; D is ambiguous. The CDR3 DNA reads TGTGCCTGGAGTTCCCCCGGGTCTAATGAAAAACTGTTTTTT. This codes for CAWSSPGSNEKLFF.